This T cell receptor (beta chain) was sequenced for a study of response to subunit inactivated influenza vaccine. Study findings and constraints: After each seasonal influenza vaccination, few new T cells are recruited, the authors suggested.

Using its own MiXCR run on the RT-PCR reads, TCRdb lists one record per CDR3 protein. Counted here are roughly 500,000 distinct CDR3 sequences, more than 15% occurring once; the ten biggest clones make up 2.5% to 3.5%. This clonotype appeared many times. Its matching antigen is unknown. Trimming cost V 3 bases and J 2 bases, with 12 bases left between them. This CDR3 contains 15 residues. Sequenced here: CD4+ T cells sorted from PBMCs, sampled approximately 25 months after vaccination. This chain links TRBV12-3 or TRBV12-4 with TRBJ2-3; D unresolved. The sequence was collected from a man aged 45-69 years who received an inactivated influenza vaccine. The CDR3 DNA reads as TGTGCCAGCAGTTTCTCCCCTAACTACACAGATACGCAGTATTTT. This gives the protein CASSFSPNYTDTQYF.